This paragraph reports one TCR beta chain. Enrollment of patients from Seattle took place during active infection, with longitudinal follow-up. As handled by the study authors: How many nucleated cells were present was estimated from reference gene primer amplification. Some clones are missing from TCRdb's copy, which holds only in-frame ones; the method was immunoSEQ multiplex PCR. V and J calls and clone size follow that table, whereas D and trimming were derived from the DNA. The sample consists of a few hundred thousand clones, 75% to 90% of them appearing once. V lost 1 base and J 10 bases, leaving 18 bases between the germline ends. The CDR3 is 15 amino acids. Germline V CDR1 and CDR2: SGHRS, YFSETQ. The data derive from a study of blood T cell repertoires in COVID-19. Overall study context: Spain, Italy and the United States supplied samples that represented acute and convalescent COVID-19. T cells, B-cell-depleted T cells, or PBMCs supplied cDNA or gDNA.

J is TRBJ2-4 and V is TRBV5-1, with D tentatively TRBD1 (6 bases). Source material: peripheral blood. This clonotype was obtained from a woman of 80 years or more with COVID-19, enrolled during active disease. The CDR3: CASSLSLSTQGIQYF. CDR3 nucleotides: TGCGCCAGCAGCTTGTCTTTGTCGACCCAGGGGATTCAGTACTTC.